This is a list of T cell receptor beta chains from one sample in a study of T-cell memory formation after mild COVID-19. In TCRdb, the 5' RACE reads were re-called with MiXCR into one record per CDR3 protein. Of about 470,000 distinct CDR3 sequences in the sample, about 23% were seen once. The sequenced material came from PBMCs or a T cell subset sorted from them (not recorded which). These receptors were obtained from an adult woman who had mild COVID-19 (a few samples of this study predate the infection). Cell type and time point are not known. Each CDR3 is given with its conserved first and last residue. Fields, in order: clone size, V gene, D gene, J gene, CDR3 protein, CDR3 DNA. The D gene is left open where the match is weak. Clone size appears in some rows only: once, few, many, or a class for an expanded clone.

>.|TRBV14|TRBD2|TRBJ2-1
CASSQGGTSIDEQFF
TGTGCCAGCAGCCAAGGCGGGACTAGCATCGATGAGCAGTTCTTC
>.|TRBV27|.|TRBJ1-5
CASRRTADPNQPQHF
TGTGCCAGCAGGAGGACAGCGGACCCCAATCAGCCCCAGCATTTT
>.|TRBV11-1|TRBD2|TRBJ2-1
CASNPGLAGRGPYNEQFF
TGTGCCAGCAACCCGGGACTAGCGGGAAGAGGGCCCTACAATGAGCAGTTCTTC
>few|TRBV3-1|.|TRBJ1-5
CASSQGSEDQPQHF
TGTGCCAGCAGCCAAGGCTCAGAGGATCAGCCCCAGCATTTT
>.|TRBV6-2/TRBV6-3|.|TRBJ2-7
CASSYPGMDHEQYF
TGTGCCAGCAGTTACCCGGGTATGGATCACGAGCAGTACTTC
>.|TRBV10-3|.|TRBJ1-1
CAISEGVGTEAFF
TGTGCCATCAGTGAGGGGGTTGGCACTGAAGCTTTCTTT
>.|TRBV6-1|.|TRBJ2-1
CASSESWPRGNEQFF
TGTGCCAGCAGTGAATCTTGGCCGAGGGGCAATGAGCAGTTCTTC
>.|TRBV7-6|.|TRBJ2-2
CASSPTVGANTGELFF
TGTGCCAGCAGCCCCACGGTGGGGGCGAACACCGGGGAGCTGTTTTTT
>.|TRBV11-2|.|TRBJ1-1
CASSLRQGIMNTEAFF
TGTGCCAGCAGCTTAAGGCAGGGAATAATGAACACTGAAGCTTTCTTT
>.|TRBV20-1|.|TRBJ2-1
CSARGLRESSYNEQFF
TGCAGTGCTAGGGGTCTTCGGGAAAGCTCCTACAATGAGCAGTTCTTC
>many|TRBV5-1|TRBD2|TRBJ2-1
CATRLAGAYNEQFF
TGCGCCACCCGACTAGCGGGGGCTTACAATGAGCAGTTCTTC
>.|TRBV25-1|.|TRBJ1-3
CASSVYAGNTIYF
TGTGCCAGCAGTGTTTATGCTGGAAACACCATATATTTT
>few|TRBV11-2|TRBD2|TRBJ2-3
CASGPLLADTDTQYF
TGTGCCAGCGGACCGCTGCTAGCGGACACAGATACGCAGTATTTT
>few|TRBV6-6|.|TRBJ1-5
CASSYSKAPGGASNQPQHF
TGTGCCAGCAGTTACTCGAAGGCCCCCGGGGGTGCGAGCAATCAGCCCCAGCATTTT
>few|TRBV28|.|TRBJ1-5
CASSLSSVRGPQHF
TGTGCCAGCAGTTTATCTTCGGTCCGCGGGCCCCAGCATTTT
>.|TRBV7-2|.|TRBJ2-3
CASTPWGGYTDTQYF
TGTGCGTCGACCCCCTGGGGCGGGTACACAGATACGCAGTATTTT
>few|TRBV20-1|TRBD2|TRBJ2-3
CSARQKLAEVTDTQYF
TGCAGTGCTAGGCAGAAACTAGCGGAGGTCACAGATACGCAGTATTTT
>.|TRBV4-3|.|TRBJ2-5
CASSQDRIIGGRQETQYF
TGCGCCAGCAGCCAAGATCGAATTATAGGCGGCAGGCAAGAGACCCAGTACTTC
>few|TRBV7-6|TRBD1|TRBJ2-7
CASSFLSGGTGTYEQYF
TGTGCCAGCAGTTTTTTAAGTGGGGGGACAGGGACCTACGAGCAGTACTTC
>.|TRBV7-6|.|TRBJ2-6
CASSLGQLNSGANVLTF
TGTGCCAGCAGCTTAGGACAGTTGAACTCTGGGGCCAACGTCCTGACTTTC
>.|TRBV18|TRBD1|TRBJ1-1
CASSPTGQIYRDF
TGTGCCAGCTCACCGACGGGACAGATCTATAGAGACTTT
>.|TRBV6-6|.|TRBJ2-6
CASSYFPGFTGANVLTF
TGTGCCAGCAGTTACTTTCCGGGATTTACTGGGGCCAACGTCCTGACTTTC
>.|TRBV11-1|.|TRBJ2-2
CASSLRGSGGPNTGELFF
TGTGCCAGCAGCCTCAGGGGGTCGGGGGGGCCGAACACCGGGGAGCTGTTTTTT
>few|TRBV12-2|.|TRBJ2-3
CASRFAPQGDTQYF
TGTGCAAGTCGCTTTGCCCCTCAGGGAGATACGCAGTATTTT
>.|TRBV5-1|.|TRBJ2-2
CASSENAGELFF
TGCGCCAGCAGCGAGAACGCCGGGGAGCTGTTTTTT
>few|TRBV7-7|.|TRBJ2-7
CASSLPCSWTTTTEQYF
TGTGCTAGCAGCTTACCTTGCTCCTGGACCACAACCACCGAGCAGTACTTC
>.|TRBV12-3/TRBV12-4|.|TRBJ2-2
CASSRYGTGELFF
TGTGCCAGCAGCCGTTACGGCACCGGGGAGCTGTTTTTT
>few|TRBV5-1|.|TRBJ2-6
CASTNRGGGITGANVLTF
TGCGCCAGCACCAATCGAGGTGGAGGGATTACTGGGGCCAACGTCCTGACTTTC
>.|TRBV6-5|.|TRBJ2-1
CASSYAVAIMWEQFF
TGTGCCAGCAGTTACGCGGTCGCGATAATGTGGGAGCAGTTCTTC
>.|TRBV6-5|TRBD1|TRBJ2-1
CASSYADMYRGNEQFF
TGTGCCAGCAGTTACGCTGACATGTACAGGGGGAATGAGCAGTTCTTC
>few|TRBV5-1|TRBD2|TRBJ2-3
CASSLEGGIDTQYF
TGCGCCAGCAGCTTGGAGGGAGGGATAGATACGCAGTATTTT
>few|TRBV12-3/TRBV12-4|.|TRBJ1-1
CASSLIELNTEAFF
TGTGCCAGCAGTTTGATTGAGCTGAACACTGAAGCTTTCTTT
>.|TRBV6-6|.|TRBJ1-5
CASSYSSWGGVDQPQHF
TGTGCCAGCAGTTACTCGAGTTGGGGGGGAGTGGATCAGCCCCAGCATTTT
>.|TRBV7-3|.|TRBJ2-3
CASSPGLYNTDTQYF
TGTGCCAGCAGTCCCGGACTATACAACACAGATACGCAGTATTTT
>.|TRBV9|TRBD1|TRBJ1-6
CASSSRTGGNSPLHF
TGTGCCAGCAGCTCAAGGACAGGGGGAAATTCACCCCTCCACTTT
>.|TRBV5-6|.|TRBJ1-2
CASSLVADYGYTF
TGTGCCAGCAGCTTGGTGGCAGACTATGGCTACACCTTC
>.|TRBV4-3|.|TRBJ2-1
CASSQDTGHSNEQFF
TGCGCCAGCAGCCAAGATACAGGGCACTCCAATGAGCAGTTCTTC
>few|TRBV6-2/TRBV6-3|.|TRBJ2-1
CASSHLSSYNEQFF
TGTGCCAGCAGTCATCTCAGCTCCTACAATGAGCAGTTCTTC
>.|TRBV4-1|.|TRBJ2-7
CASSHYFDRVYEQYF
TGCGCCAGCAGCCATTATTTTGACAGAGTCTACGAGCAGTACTTC
>.|TRBV6-1|.|TRBJ1-5
CASRDSYNQPQHF
TGTGCCAGCAGGGACAGCTACAATCAGCCCCAGCATTTT
>once|TRBV12-3/TRBV12-4|.|TRBJ2-1
CASSLERNEQFF
TGTGCCAGCAGCCTAGAGAGGAATGAGCAGTTCTTC
>few|TRBV4-3|.|TRBJ1-2
CASSQDSRVNGYTF
TGCGCCAGCAGCCAAGACTCCAGGGTAAACGGCTACACCTTC
>once|TRBV16|.|TRBJ1-3
CASSRSGNTIYF
TGTGCCAGCAGCCGTTCGGGTAACACCATATATTTT
>once|TRBV20-1|.|TRBJ1-6
CSARKPGQMRSPLHF
TGCAGTGCTAGAAAACCGGGACAAATGAGATCACCCCTCCACTTT
>.|TRBV6-6|.|TRBJ2-7
CASSYPGKDYEQYF
TGTGCCAGCAGTTACCCCGGGAAAGACTACGAGCAGTACTTC
>few|TRBV7-8|.|TRBJ2-3
CASSLVTVGGSTDTQYF
TGTGCCAGCAGCTTAGTGACTGTTGGCGGTAGCACAGATACGCAGTATTTT
>few|TRBV28|.|TRBJ2-7
CASRKGGDNTYEQYF
TGTGCCAGCAGGAAGGGGGGGGACAACACCTACGAGCAGTACTTC
>few|TRBV12-3/TRBV12-4|.|TRBJ1-2
CASSLNSNYGYTF
TGTGCCAGCAGTTTAAACAGTAACTATGGCTACACCTTC
>few|TRBV3-1|.|TRBJ2-1
CASSQDSPDLEQFF
TGTGCCAGCAGCCAAGATAGCCCAGACCTAGAGCAGTTCTTC
>.|TRBV30|.|TRBJ1-2
CAWTPSGRAVGYTF
TGTGCCTGGACCCCCTCGGGCAGGGCTGTTGGCTACACCTTC
>.|TRBV19|.|TRBJ1-1
CASWAGLLNTEAFF
TGTGCCAGTTGGGCGGGCCTCCTGAACACTGAAGCTTTCTTT
>.|TRBV7-8|.|TRBJ2-4
CASSLAGYGENIQYF
TGTGCCAGCAGCTTAGCGGGGTACGGGGAAAACATTCAGTACTTC
>few|TRBV7-8|TRBD1|TRBJ1-4
CASSLGTGIDEKLFF
TGTGCCAGCAGCTTAGGGACAGGGATAGATGAAAAACTGTTTTTT
>few|TRBV18|TRBD1|TRBJ1-1
CASRAGQGVNTEAFF
TGTGCCAGCCGAGCGGGTCAGGGGGTTAACACTGAAGCTTTCTTT
>few|TRBV5-1|TRBD2|TRBJ2-1
CASSEGLAGGGQFF
TGCGCCAGCAGCGAGGGACTAGCGGGAGGTGGGCAGTTCTTC
>once|TRBV4-3|.|TRBJ2-2
CASSQDPSGRVGELFF
TGCGCCAGCAGCCAAGATCCCTCCGGGAGAGTGGGGGAGCTGTTTTTT
>.|TRBV25-1|TRBD1|TRBJ2-7
CASQDRDAYEQYF
TGTGCCAGCCAGGACAGGGATGCCTACGAGCAGTACTTC
>.|TRBV6-5|TRBD2|TRBJ2-2
CASSYSGGAWTGELFF
TGTGCCAGCAGTTACTCCGGGGGGGCCTGGACCGGGGAGCTGTTTTTT
>few|TRBV12-3/TRBV12-4|.|TRBJ1-2
CASSLRTESYGYTF
TGTGCCAGCAGTCTCCGGACAGAAAGCTATGGCTACACCTTC